Listed here are 26 T cell receptor beta chains from one sample, sequenced in a study of CD8+ T cells in alopecia areata (dated by TCRdb to the late 2010s). Cells from mouse cutaneous lymph nodes were pooled, stained for CD4, CD8alpha, NKG2D, NKG2ACE and other markers, and then sorted on a BD Influx. Library construction relied on the immunoSEQ multiplex PCR assay. For TCR sequencing, RNA was extracted from every sample and reverse transcribed into cDNA to serve as template. TCRdb re-hosts the immuneACCESS table, in-frame sequences only. Its copies lack some clones; in the studies checked, an unresolved V gene accounts for under half of them, and the cause for the rest is not known. The sample has about 300,000 clones on record, with no singletons. Of the sample, roughly 1.2% is held by the ten largest clones. The sequenced sample consisted of CD4+ T cells sorted from a lymph node. All receptors come from a C3H/HeJ mouse with alopecia areata. This strain is characterized by the MHC haplotype H2-k.

This clone was found a few times. All gene names here are mouse names. The sequence runs out 4 residues before the end of the CDR3; the remainder is reconstructed from the germline J gene. The chain recombines TRBV5 with TRBJ2-7, with 11 bases fitting TRBD2. This CDR3 is built from 15 residues. V shed 4 bases, J shed 2 bases, and the junction held 4 bases outside the gene matches. Germline V gene data show CDR1 as LGHNA and CDR2 as YNLKQL (reference sequence). The part of the CDR3 DNA that was read is TGTGCCAGCAGCCCCGGGACTGGGGGCCCCTAT. This codes for CASSPGTGGPY. In full, the CDR3 reads CASSPGTGGPYEQYF.

This clone was detected a few times. Gene names are the mouse ones. CDR3 bases read: TGTGCCAGCAGCCAAGATATCCGAGGTCTGGGGAAGGAC. This sequence encodes CASSQDIRGLGKD. The entire CDR3 sequence reads CASSQDIRGLGKDTQYF. The chain combines TRBV5 with TRBJ2-5; a possible D gene is TRBD2 (6 bases). The read falls 4 residues short of the CDR3 end, and the missing part is taken from the germline J gene. Germline V gene sequence: CDR1 LGHNA, CDR2 YNLKQL (reference sequence). The CDR3 contains 17 residues.

This clone was counted only a few times. Gene names are the mouse ones. The CDR3 end is not reached by the read, which stops 4 residues before it; the germline J gene fills it in. The chain combines TRBV29 with TRBJ1-2; D is perhaps TRBD1 (6 bases). The CDR3 totals 13 residues. Per germline, CDR1 MSHET and CDR2 SYDVDS. V lost 3 bases and J lost 3, with 8 bases in between. The CDR3 here is CASSLEGDSDYTF. The part of the CDR3 DNA that was read is TGTGCTAGCAGTTTGGAGGGGGACTCC.

Of note for this clone: Germline and genes: mouse. The missing CDR3 end, 4 residues past where the read stops, is filled in from the germline J gene. The chain joins TRBV13-1 to TRBJ1-1, with D perhaps matching TRBD1 (5 bases). V lost 5 bases and J 0 bases, leaving 11 bases between the germline ends. CDR1 is NSHNY and CDR2 is SYGAGN in the germline V gene. The CDR3 covers 14 residues. CDR3 region: CASRTDRANTEVFF. CDR3 bases read: TGTGCCAGCAGGACCGACAGAGCAAACACA.

As regards this clone: Mouse gene names apply. Read sequence stops 4 residues before the CDR3 end, and the germline J gene provides the missing end. The identical CDR3 is also encoded by other nucleotide sequences in the sample. The genes are TRBV13-2 and TRBJ2-1; 7 nucleotides match TRBD1. Germline values: CDR1 NNHNN, CDR2 SYGAGS (reference sequence). This CDR3 is built from 15 residues. V lost 2 bases and J lost 0; bases outside the gene matches: 2. CDR3: CASGDRDSNYAEQFF. CDR3 bases read: TGTGCCAGCGGTGACCGGGACAGTAACTATGCT.

This clone has just a few counts. The germline and genes are mouse ones. The read terminates 4 residues before the CDR3 end, so the remaining end is supplied by the germline J gene. The sample has other DNA sequences that encode this CDR3 too. The V call is TRBV31, the J call TRBJ2-2, with 9 bases identical to TRBD1. The CDR3 is 14 amino acids. Looked up from germline, CDR1 is GKSSPN and CDR2 is SITVG. V was pared by 1 base and J by 5 bases, with 2 bases of the junction left unmatched. The CDR3 DNA, read in part, is TGTGCCTGGAGTCCACAGGGGGCGACCGGG. Translating it yields CAWSPQGATG. Given in full, the CDR3 is CAWSPQGATGQLYF.

Points on this clone: The genes and germline here are from mouse. Sequencing ends 4 residues short of the CDR3 end; the germline J gene provides the rest. The same CDR3 also results from other DNA sequences found in this sample. The chain has TRBV31 and TRBJ2-5, with 8 bases aligning to TRBD1. There are 15 residues in the CDR3. CDR1 and CDR2 (germline): GKSSPN, SITVG. V shed 0 bases and J 0 bases; nucleotides not matched to a gene: 2. The CDR3 protein is CAWSLDRGNQDTQYF. CDR3 bases read: TGTGCCTGGAGTCTAGACAGGGGCAACCAAGAC.

As concerns this clone: Any gene name here is a mouse gene name. The read ends 4 residues before the CDR3 terminus; that terminus is restored from the germline J gene. The same CDR3 also results from other DNA sequences found in this sample. V gene TRBV13-1 combines with J gene TRBJ2-5; 9 nucleotides line up with TRBD1. CDR1 is NSHNY and CDR2 is SYGAGN in the germline V gene. There are 14 residues in the CDR3. V trimming: 3 bases; J trimming: 1 base; junction bases outside the gene matches: 0. The part of the CDR3 DNA that was read is TGTGCCAGCAGTGGGACAGGGGACCAAGAC. It encodes CASSGTGDQD. The full CDR3 protein reads CASSGTGDQDTQYF.

On this clone itself: Each gene name is a mouse one. The CDR3 is cut off 4 residues early in the read; its end comes from the germline J gene. Other DNA variants within this sample encode the same CDR3. This rearrangement joins TRBV5 to TRBJ2-3; TRBD1 agrees at 8 bases. The CDR3 runs to 16 residues. V shed 0 bases and J 0 bases; nucleotides not matched to a gene: 2. Per the germline V gene, CDR1 is LGHNA and CDR2 is YNLKQL (reference sequence). The CDR3 loop reads CASSQDQGASAETLYF. The sequenced CDR3 bases are TGTGCCAGCAGCCAAGATCAGGGGGCCAGTGCAGAA.

About this clone itself: Gene names denote mouse genes. The read ends 4 residues before the CDR3 terminus; that terminus is restored from the germline J gene. J is TRBJ1-1 and V is TRBV17; possible D gene TRBD1, 5 bases. This CDR3 region has 14 residues. Per the germline V gene, CDR1 is MNHDT and CDR2 is YYDKIL. V was clipped by 2 bases and J by 1 base, with 8 bases between them. The CDR3 sequence is CASSRRQGNTEVFF. CDR3 DNA (partial): TGTGCTAGCAGTAGAAGGCAGGGAAACACA.

About this clone: Gene and germline names: mouse. The CDR3 end is not reached by the read, which stops 4 residues before it; the germline J gene fills it in. The chain couples TRBV1 to TRBJ2-7; tentatively, D is TRBD1 (5 bases). The ends were cut back, 5 bases at V and 0 bases at J, with 8 bases in the middle. Germline CDR1 and CDR2: NSQYPW and LRSPGD (reference sequence). The CDR3 totals 13 residues. The DNA read from the CDR3 is TGCACCTGCAGTCCAGGGAACTCCTAT. Its protein product is CTCSPGNSY. The entire CDR3 protein reads CTCSPGNSYEQYF.

Concerning this clone: Any gene name here is a mouse gene name. The read ends 4 residues before the CDR3 terminus; that terminus is restored from the germline J gene. V is TRBV19 and J is TRBJ2-5, with 11 bases lining up with TRBD2. CDR3 size: 16 residues. Germline V CDR1 and CDR2: FNHDT, SITEND (reference sequence). Trimming took 5 bases from V and 1 from J; bases not matched to a gene: 6. The CDR3 DNA, read in part, is TGTGCCAGCAGCCTCCCGACTGGGGGGGACCAAGAC. Its protein product is CASSLPTGGDQD. From start to end, the CDR3 is CASSLPTGGDQDTQYF.

As concerns this clone: These gene names are mouse names. With the read ending 4 residues before the CDR3 end, the germline J gene is used to fill in that end. The same CDR3 arises from other DNA sequences in this sample as well. The V and J genes are TRBV13-1 and TRBJ2-5; D gene uncertain. Germline V gene data show CDR1 as NSHNY and CDR2 as SYGAGN. V lost 2 bases to trimming and J lost 0 bases, with 7 bases between them. The CDR3 is 14 residues long. The CDR3 sequence is CASSETVNQDTQYF. The CDR3 bases that were read are TGTGCCAGCAGTGAAACAGTTAACCAAGAC.

With regard to this clone: Gene names and germline match the mouse. The CDR3 goes on 4 residues after the read ends, and that part is filled in from the germline J gene. The V and J genes are TRBV5 and TRBJ2-7; 9 nucleotides match TRBD1. The CDR3 has 16 residues. The trim removed 0 bases at V and 1 base at J, leaving 4 bases unmatched. Germline V gene data show CDR1 as LGHNA and CDR2 as YNLKQL (reference sequence). Incomplete CDR3 DNA: TGTGCCAGCAGCCAAGAAGGTGGGACAGGGTCCTAT. Translating it yields CASSQEGGTGSY. From start to end, the CDR3 is CASSQEGGTGSYEQYF.

This clone has just a few counts. Mouse germline and gene names are used. The CDR3 extends 4 residues past the end of the read, so its final part is completed from the germline J gene. The chain uses TRBV5 and TRBJ1-1; D may be TRBD1 (6 bases). V gave up 0 bases and J gave up 0 bases, with 14 bases separating them. Germline V CDR1 and CDR2: LGHNA, YNLKQL (reference sequence). CDR3 length: 17 amino acids. This chain's CDR3 is CASSQESQGPANTEVFF. Incomplete CDR3 DNA: TGTGCCAGCAGCCAAGAGAGCCAGGGGCCTGCAAACACA.

This clone has just a few counts. Genes here carry mouse names. Read sequence stops 4 residues before the CDR3 end, and the germline J gene provides the missing end. The same CDR3 can be traced to other DNA sequences in this sample. This sequence joins TRBV1 and TRBJ2-5; perhaps TRBD1 as D (6 bases). The CDR3 contains 14 residues. The germline V gene encodes CDR1 NSQYPW and CDR2 LRSPGD (reference sequence). The ends were cut back, 3 bases at V and 1 base at J, with 8 bases in the middle. This CDR3 reads CTCSAGTYQDTQYF. CDR3 DNA (partial): TGCACCTGCAGTGCCGGGACATACCAAGAC.

Note on this clone: The gene symbols are mouse symbols. The read gets to within 4 residues of the CDR3 end, and the germline J gene fills in the rest. This sample also contains other DNA sequences that code for the same CDR3. The rearrangement joins TRBV19 to TRBJ2-3, with a weak D call TRBD1 (5 bases). The CDR3 extends over 15 amino acids. V was trimmed by 0 bases and J by 2 bases, leaving 10 bases between them. CDR1 and CDR2 from the germline V gene are FNHDT and SITEND (reference sequence). CDR3 DNA, as far as it was read: TGTGCCAGCAGTATAGTTGCAGGGTCTGCAGAA. This gives the protein CASSIVAGSAE. The complete CDR3 protein is CASSIVAGSAETLYF.

This clone has only a few counts. Gene and germline names: mouse. The read ends 4 residues shy of where the CDR3 ends; the end is completed using the germline J gene. This chain connects TRBV1 to TRBJ1-1; 9 bases agree with TRBD1. Unmatched junction bases numbered 6, after V lost 1 base and J lost 0 bases. The V gene's germline CDR1 is NSQYPW and CDR2 LRSPGD (reference sequence). This CDR3 contains 17 residues. The CDR3 DNA, read in part, is TGCACCTGCAGTGCAGGTCCGGGACAGGGTGCAAACACA. This translates into CTCSAGPGQGANT. The whole CDR3 protein is CTCSAGPGQGANTEVFF.

The table lists this clone with a few counts. Gene names and germline match the mouse. CDR3 region: CASSDSAGITEVFF. CDR3 DNA, as far as it was read: TGTGCCAGCAGTGATTCGGCAGGGATCACA. V and J are TRBV13-3 and TRBJ1-1; possible D gene TRBD1, 5 bases. The read terminates 4 residues before the CDR3 end, so the remaining end is supplied by the germline J gene. Between the trimmed V and J ends, which lost 1 base and 4 bases, there was a span of 11 bases. The CDR3 has 14 amino acids. Germline V gene data show CDR1 as NNHDY and CDR2 as SYVADS.

A word on this clone: The genes and germline here are from mouse. The CDR3 extends 4 residues past the end of the read, so its final part is completed from the germline J gene. This specimen includes other DNA sequences encoding the same CDR3. The V gene is TRBV5, the J gene TRBJ2-5; 8 bases line up with TRBD2. Per germline, CDR1 LGHNA and CDR2 YNLKQL (reference sequence). The CDR3 loop spans 14 amino acids. CDR3 region: CASSPLGGRDTQYF. Partial CDR3 DNA: TGTGCCAGCAGCCCCCTGGGGGGACGGGAC.

This clone was seen only a few times. The genes and germline here are from mouse. The read ends 4 residues shy of where the CDR3 ends; the end is completed using the germline J gene. The rearrangement uses TRBV5 and TRBJ2-3, with 8 bases aligning to TRBD1. V gave up 1 base and J gave up 3 bases; unmatched junction bases: 3. The CDR3 extends over 15 amino acids. Germline V CDR1 and CDR2: LGHNA, YNLKQL (reference sequence). CDR3 DNA, as far as it was read: TGTGCCAGCAGCCAAGCCCGACAGGGGGCAGAA. It translates to CASSQARQGAE. The whole CDR3 sequence reads CASSQARQGAETLYF.

This clone showed up just a few times. The gene symbols are mouse symbols. The DNA ends 4 residues before the CDR3 does, and the rest of the CDR3 is filled in from the germline J gene. This chain joins TRBV19 and TRBJ1-2, with TRBD1 as a possible D gene (5 bases). The CDR3 loop spans 13 amino acids. With 5 bases removed from V and 1 base from J, the gap between germline ends came to 9 bases. Per the germline V gene, CDR1 is FNHDT and CDR2 is SITEND (reference sequence). The CDR3 bases that were read are TGTGCCAGCAGCAAGGGGATAAACTCC. Its protein product is CASSKGINS. The complete CDR3 protein is CASSKGINSDYTF.

This clone was found a few times. The gene symbols are mouse symbols. The DNA ends 3 residues before the CDR3 does, and the rest of the CDR3 is filled in from the germline J gene. The chain couples TRBV14 to TRBJ1-6, with D possibly being TRBD1 (6 bases). TRBJ1-6 counts as an open reading frame of uncertain function. The CDR3 contains 13 residues. The V gene's germline CDR1 is SGHDT and CDR2 FRDEAV. CDR3 protein: CASTSAGTYPLYF. CDR3 DNA (partial): TGTGCCAGCACTTCCGCCGGGACATACCCC.

With respect to this clone: Gene names are mouse gene names. The CDR3 extends 4 residues past the end of the read, so its final part is completed from the germline J gene. This chain joins TRBV17 and TRBJ2-4; 8 bases agree with TRBD2. V shed 0 bases and J 1 base; nucleotides not matched to a gene: 6. The germline gives CDR1 MNHDT, CDR2 YYDKIL. The CDR3 has 17 residues. CDR3 protein: CASSRDPGGRGQNTLYF. Incomplete CDR3 DNA: TGTGCTAGCAGTAGAGATCCGGGGGGGCGCGGTCAAAAC.

This clone has only a few counts. The genes are named according to mouse. The read terminates 4 residues before the CDR3 end, so the remaining end is supplied by the germline J gene. Other DNA sequences from this sample encode an identical CDR3 as well. The chain couples TRBV5 to TRBJ2-1, with D unclear. V was cut by 0 bases and J by 5 bases, with 5 bases left in between. This CDR3 has 13 residues. The germline V gene has CDR1 LGHNA and CDR2 YNLKQL (reference sequence). CDR3 DNA, as far as it was read: TGTGCCAGCAGCCAAGATTTGGATGCT. Protein: CASSQDLDA. The full CDR3 sequence reads CASSQDLDAEQFF.

This clone was counted between two and nine times. Gene names denote mouse genes. Other DNA sequences in this sample translate to the same CDR3. The DNA read from the CDR3 is TGTGCCAGCAGTGAGAGGGGGGGGGCGCGA. Amino acid sequence: CASSERGGAR. In full, the CDR3 reads CASSERGGAREVFF. The chain uses TRBV13-3 and TRBJ1-1; the D gene is possibly TRBD1 (6 bases). The read terminates 4 residues ahead of where the CDR3 ends, so the germline J gene completes it. The CDR3 length is 14 residues. The germline V gene encodes CDR1 NNHDY and CDR2 SYVADS.